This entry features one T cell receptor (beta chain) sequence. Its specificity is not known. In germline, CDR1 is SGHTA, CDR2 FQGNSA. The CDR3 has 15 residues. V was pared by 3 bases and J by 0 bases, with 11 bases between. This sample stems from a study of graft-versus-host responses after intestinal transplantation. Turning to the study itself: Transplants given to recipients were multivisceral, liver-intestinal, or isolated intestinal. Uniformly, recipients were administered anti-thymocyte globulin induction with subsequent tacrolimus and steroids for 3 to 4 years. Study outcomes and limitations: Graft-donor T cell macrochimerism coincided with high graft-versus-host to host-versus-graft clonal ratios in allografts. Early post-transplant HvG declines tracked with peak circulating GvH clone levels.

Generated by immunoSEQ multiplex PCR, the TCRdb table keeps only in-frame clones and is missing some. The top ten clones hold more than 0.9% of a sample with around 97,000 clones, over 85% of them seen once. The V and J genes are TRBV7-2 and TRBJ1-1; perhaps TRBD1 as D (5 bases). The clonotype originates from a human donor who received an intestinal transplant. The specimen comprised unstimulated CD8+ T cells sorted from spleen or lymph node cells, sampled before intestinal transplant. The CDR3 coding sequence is TGTGCCAGCAGCTTGGGGGGGTACATGAACACTGAAGCTTTCTTT. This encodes CASSLGGYMNTEAFF.